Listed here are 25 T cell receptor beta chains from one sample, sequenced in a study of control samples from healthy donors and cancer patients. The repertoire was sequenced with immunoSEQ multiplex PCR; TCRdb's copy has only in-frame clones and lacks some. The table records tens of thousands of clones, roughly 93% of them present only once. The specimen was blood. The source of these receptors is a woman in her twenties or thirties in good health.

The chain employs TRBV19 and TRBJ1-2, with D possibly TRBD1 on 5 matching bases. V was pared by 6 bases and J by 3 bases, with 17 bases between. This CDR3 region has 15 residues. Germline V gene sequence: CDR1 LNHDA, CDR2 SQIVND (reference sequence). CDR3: CASRTGVGADYGYTF. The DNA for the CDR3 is TGTGCCAGTAGAACAGGTGTCGGCGCAGACTATGGCTACACCTTC.

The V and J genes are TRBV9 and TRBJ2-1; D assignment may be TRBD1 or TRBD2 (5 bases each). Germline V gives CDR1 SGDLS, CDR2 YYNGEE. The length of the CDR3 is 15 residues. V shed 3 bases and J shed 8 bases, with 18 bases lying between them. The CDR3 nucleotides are TGTGCCAGCAGCGCAGAGGGGTTTTTCATCGATGAGCAGTTCTTC. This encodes CASSAEGFFIDEQFF.

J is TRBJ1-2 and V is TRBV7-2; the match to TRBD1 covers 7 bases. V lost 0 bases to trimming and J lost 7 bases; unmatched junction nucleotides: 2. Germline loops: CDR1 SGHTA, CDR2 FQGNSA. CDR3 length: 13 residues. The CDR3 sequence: CASSLAGGGGYTF. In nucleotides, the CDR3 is TGTGCCAGCAGCTTAGCAGGGGGCGGTGGCTACACCTTC.

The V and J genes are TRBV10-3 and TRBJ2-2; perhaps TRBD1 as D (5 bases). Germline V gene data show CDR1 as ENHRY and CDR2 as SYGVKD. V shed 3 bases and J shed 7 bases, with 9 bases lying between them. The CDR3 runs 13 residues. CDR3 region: CAISDRESGELFF. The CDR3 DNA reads TGTGCCATCAGTGACAGGGAAAGCGGGGAGCTGTTTTTT.

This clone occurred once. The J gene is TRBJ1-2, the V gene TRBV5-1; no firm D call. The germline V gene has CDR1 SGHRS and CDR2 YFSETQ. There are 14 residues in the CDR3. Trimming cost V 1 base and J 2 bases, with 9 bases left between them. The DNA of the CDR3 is TGCGCCAGCAGCTTGAGAGGAGCGAACTATGGCTACACCTTC. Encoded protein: CASSLRGANYGYTF.

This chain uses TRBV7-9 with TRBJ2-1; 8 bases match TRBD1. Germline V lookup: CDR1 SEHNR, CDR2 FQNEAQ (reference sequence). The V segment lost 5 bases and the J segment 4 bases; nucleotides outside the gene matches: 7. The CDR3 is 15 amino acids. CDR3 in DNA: TGTGCCAGCAGCCTTCAGGGGGCTAAGTACAATGAGCAGTTCTTC. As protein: CASSLQGAKYNEQFF.

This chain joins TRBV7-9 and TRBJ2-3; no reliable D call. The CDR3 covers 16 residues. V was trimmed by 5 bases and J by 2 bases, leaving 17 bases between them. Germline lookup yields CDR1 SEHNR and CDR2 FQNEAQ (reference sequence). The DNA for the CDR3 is TGTGCCAGCAGCCCCCAATCTATCATAGTCACAGATACGCAGTATTTT. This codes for CASSPQSIIVTDTQYF.

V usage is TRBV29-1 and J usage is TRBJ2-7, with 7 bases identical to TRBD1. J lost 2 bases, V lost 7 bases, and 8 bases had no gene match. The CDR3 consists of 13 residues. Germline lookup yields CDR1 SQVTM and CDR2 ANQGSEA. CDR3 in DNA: TGCAGCGCCCTCCGGGACAGAACCTACGAGCAGTACTTC. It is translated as CSALRDRTYEQYF.

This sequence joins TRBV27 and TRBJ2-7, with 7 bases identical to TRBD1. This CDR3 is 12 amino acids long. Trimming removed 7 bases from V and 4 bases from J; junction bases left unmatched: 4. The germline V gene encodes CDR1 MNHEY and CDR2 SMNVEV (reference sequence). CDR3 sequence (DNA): TGTGCCAGCAAGCGACAGGGTTACGAGCAGTACTTC. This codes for CASKRQGYEQYF.

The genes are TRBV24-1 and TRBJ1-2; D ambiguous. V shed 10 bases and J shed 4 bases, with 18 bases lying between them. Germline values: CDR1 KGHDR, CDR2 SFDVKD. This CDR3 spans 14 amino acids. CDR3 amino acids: CATRPSDGIYGYTF. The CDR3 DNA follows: TGTGCCACTCGTCCGAGCGACGGAATCTATGGCTACACCTTC.

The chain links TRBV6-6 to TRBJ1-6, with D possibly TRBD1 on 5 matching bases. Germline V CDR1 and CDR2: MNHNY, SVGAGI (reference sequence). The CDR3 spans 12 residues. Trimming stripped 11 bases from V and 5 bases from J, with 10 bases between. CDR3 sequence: CAERGDNSPLHF. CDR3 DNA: TGTGCCGAGAGAGGGGATAATTCACCCCTCCACTTT.

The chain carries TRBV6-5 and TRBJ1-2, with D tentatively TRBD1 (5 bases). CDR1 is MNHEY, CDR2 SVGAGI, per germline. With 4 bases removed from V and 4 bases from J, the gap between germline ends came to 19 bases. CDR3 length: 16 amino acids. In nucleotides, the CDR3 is TGTGCCAGCAGTTCCCTTTGGGGCAAAACAACCTATGGCTACACCTTC. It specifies CASSSLWGKTTYGYTF.

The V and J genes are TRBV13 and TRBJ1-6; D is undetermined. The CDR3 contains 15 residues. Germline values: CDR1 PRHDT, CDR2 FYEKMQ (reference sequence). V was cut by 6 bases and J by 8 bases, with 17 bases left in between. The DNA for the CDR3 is TGTGCCAGCAGTCCCCTGAGGCCGTCTGATTCACCCCTCCACTTT. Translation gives CASSPLRPSDSPLHF. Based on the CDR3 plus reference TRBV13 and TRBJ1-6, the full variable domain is AAGVIQSPRHLIKEKRETATLKCYPIPRHDTVYWYQQGPGQDPQFLISFYEKMQSDKGSIPDRFSAQQFSDYHSELNMSSLELGDSALYFCASSPLRPSDSPLHFGNGTRLTVT.

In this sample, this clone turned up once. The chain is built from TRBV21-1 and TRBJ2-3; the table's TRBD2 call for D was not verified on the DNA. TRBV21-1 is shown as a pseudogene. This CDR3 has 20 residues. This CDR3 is CASSSRAGLAGGRGTDTQYF. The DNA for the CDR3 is TGTGCCAGCAGCTCGCGGGCAGGACTAGCGGGAGGGCGGGGCACAGATACGCAGTATTTT.

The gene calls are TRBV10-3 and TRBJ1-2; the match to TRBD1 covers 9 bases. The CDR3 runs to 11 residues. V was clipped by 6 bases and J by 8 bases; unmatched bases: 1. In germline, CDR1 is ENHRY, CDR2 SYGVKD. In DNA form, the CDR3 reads TGTGCCATCAGAGGACAGGGGGGCTACACCTTC. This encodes CAIRGQGGYTF.

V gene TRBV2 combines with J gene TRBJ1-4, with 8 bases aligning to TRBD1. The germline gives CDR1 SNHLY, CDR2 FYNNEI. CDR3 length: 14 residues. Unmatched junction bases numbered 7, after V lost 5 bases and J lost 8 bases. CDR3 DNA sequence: TGTGCCAGCAGTCAGGGGGCAGGGATGGAAAAACTGTTTTTT. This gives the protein CASSQGAGMEKLFF.

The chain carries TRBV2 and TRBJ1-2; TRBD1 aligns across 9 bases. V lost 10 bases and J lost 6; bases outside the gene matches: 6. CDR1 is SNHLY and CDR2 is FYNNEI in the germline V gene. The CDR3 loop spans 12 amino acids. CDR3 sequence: CAITGGADGYTF. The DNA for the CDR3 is TGTGCCATTACAGGGGGCGCGGATGGCTACACCTTC.

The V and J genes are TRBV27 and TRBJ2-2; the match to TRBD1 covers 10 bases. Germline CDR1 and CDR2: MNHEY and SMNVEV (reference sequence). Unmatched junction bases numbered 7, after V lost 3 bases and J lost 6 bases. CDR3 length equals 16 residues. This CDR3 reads CASSFKGTGVPGELFF. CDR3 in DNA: TGTGCCAGCAGTTTTAAGGGGACAGGGGTTCCCGGGGAGCTGTTTTTT.

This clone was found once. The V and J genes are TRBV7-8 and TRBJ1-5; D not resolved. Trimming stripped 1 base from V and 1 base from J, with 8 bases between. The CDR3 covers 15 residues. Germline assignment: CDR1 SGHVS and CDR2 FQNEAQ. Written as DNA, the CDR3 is TGTGCCAGCAGCTTAGAGGGAGACAGCAATCAGCCCCAGCATTTT. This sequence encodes CASSLEGDSNQPQHF.

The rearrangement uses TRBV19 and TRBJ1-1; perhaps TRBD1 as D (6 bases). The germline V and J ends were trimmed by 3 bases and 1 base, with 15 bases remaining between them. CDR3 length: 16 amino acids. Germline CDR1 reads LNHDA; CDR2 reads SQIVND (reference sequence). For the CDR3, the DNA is TGTGCCAGTAGTATGTTTCAGGGGACGGCGAACACTGAAGCTTTCTTT. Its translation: CASSMFQGTANTEAFF. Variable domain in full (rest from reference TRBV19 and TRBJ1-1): DGGITQSPKYLFRKEGQNVTLSCEQNLNHDAMYWYRQDPGQGLRLIYYSQIVNDFQKGDIAEGYSVSREKKESFPLTVTSAQKNPTAFYLCASSMFQGTANTEAFFGQGTRLTVV.

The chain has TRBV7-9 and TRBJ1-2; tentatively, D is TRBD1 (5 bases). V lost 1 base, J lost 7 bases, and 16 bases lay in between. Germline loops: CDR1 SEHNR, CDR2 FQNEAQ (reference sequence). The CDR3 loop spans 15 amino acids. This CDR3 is CASSLEPRVDRGYTF. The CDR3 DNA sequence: TGTGCCAGCAGCTTAGAACCCAGGGTAGACCGTGGCTACACCTTC.

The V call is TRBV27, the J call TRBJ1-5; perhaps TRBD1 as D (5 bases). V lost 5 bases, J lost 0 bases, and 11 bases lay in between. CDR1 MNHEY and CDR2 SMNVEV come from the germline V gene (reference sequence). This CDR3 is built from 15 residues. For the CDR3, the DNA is TGTGCCAGCAGTAGACAGAGGGGTAGCAATCAGCCCCAGCATTTT. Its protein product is CASSRQRGSNQPQHF.

The CDR3 loop is CASSPGSYEQYF. For the CDR3, the DNA is TGTGCCAGCAGCCCCGGCTCCTACGAGCAGTACTTC. V is TRBV7-9 and J is TRBJ2-7; D uncertain. The V end lost 5 bases, the J end lost 0 bases, and 5 bases lay between the germline ends. Germline V gene data show CDR1 as SEHNR and CDR2 as FQNEAQ (reference sequence). There are 12 residues in the CDR3.

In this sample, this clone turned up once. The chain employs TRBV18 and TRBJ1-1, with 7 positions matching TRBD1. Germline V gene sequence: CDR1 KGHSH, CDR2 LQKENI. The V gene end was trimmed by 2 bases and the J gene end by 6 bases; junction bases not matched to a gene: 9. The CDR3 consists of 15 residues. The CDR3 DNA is TGTGCCAGCTCACCAGGAGAGGGGGCATATGCTGAAGCTTTCTTT. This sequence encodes CASSPGEGAYAEAFF.

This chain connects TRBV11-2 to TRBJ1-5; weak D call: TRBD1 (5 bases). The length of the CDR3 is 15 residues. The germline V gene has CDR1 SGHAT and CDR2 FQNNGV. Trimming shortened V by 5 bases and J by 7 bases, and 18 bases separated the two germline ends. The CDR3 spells CASSPTVGYGQPQHF. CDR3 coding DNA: TGTGCCAGCAGCCCGACAGTCGGATATGGGCAGCCCCAGCATTTT.